The present T cell receptor (beta chain) was sequenced within a study of T cell repertoires in ileal Crohn's disease. About the study: Biopsies of inflamed ileum from the surgical specimen form M0 samples. Study-wide points: All patients with clonality above 26.8% had endoscopic recurrence.

Assay: immunoSEQ multiplex PCR; the TCRdb copy retains only in-frame clones and omits some. There are around 8,000 clones in the sample; 75% to 85% occur only once, and approximately 10% lies in the top ten. This clone appeared once. Its target is not known. Specified time point: inflamed ileum from the surgical specimen. Eligibility required adulthood, ileal or ileocolonic Crohn's disease and indicated ileocolonic resection. CDR3 size: 14 residues. V was clipped by 7 bases and J by 5 bases; unmatched bases: 3. CDR1 and CDR2 (germline): SGHVS, FQNEAQ. Sample: ileal tissue. The chain links TRBV7-8 to TRBJ2-1; 12 bases line up with TRBD2. This sequence was found in an adult with Crohn's disease. The CDR3: CASTRLAGDNEQFF. The CDR3 nucleotides read TGTGCCAGCACCCGACTAGCGGGGGACAATGAGCAGTTCTTC.